This TCR beta chain is drawn from a study of human T cells and chemical hapten exposure. Turning to the study itself: Patches that contained 0.01% DPC were applied to the upper back and read at 6 days. Findings of the study overall: TCRs exceeding a frequency of 1 in 1000 stayed unchanged under DPC sensitization.

Comments on this clonotype: Its antigen remains unidentified.

Sample time point: pre-sensitization, week 0. Sample treatment: therapeutic diphenylcyclopropenone sensitization with weekly scalp DPC. As handled by the study authors: Ranging from roughly 23,224 to 690,600, TCR counts per sample had a median value of 95,638. From the RACE reads, TCRdb called clonotypes with MiXCR, one entry per CDR3 protein. The V and J calls were determined by TCRdb, not by the authors. The sample holds about 120,000 distinct CDR3 sequences; 13% are singletons and the top ten take about 3%. The CDR3 sequence is 13 residues long. Germline CDR1 and CDR2: SGHVS and FNYEAQ. Trimming took 4 bases from V and 2 from J, leaving 8 bases between them.

This TCR derives from a woman younger than 30 with alopecia areata. Some clones in this sample may be carry-over from other donors' samples. The specimen was whole blood, collected in connection with sensitization to the hapten diphenylcyclopropenone (DPC). The rearrangement links TRBV7-6 to TRBJ1-1, with D possibly TRBD1 on 5 matching bases. CDR3 residues: CASSSTVNTEAFF. The CDR3 bases are TGTGCCAGCAGCTCGACAGTTAACACTGAAGCTTTCTTT.